Detailed here is one TCR beta chain. No cognate antigen has been identified for it. Base quality data are lacking; no much larger clone is found one base away. The instrument given in TCRdb is Illumina HiSeq 2500. Quantitative 5'-RACE with molecular barcodes was the method used to prepare the TCR beta libraries. In the source study's methods: Disease-linked TCR variants were identified with a new computational method built on a probabilistic model of VDJ rearrangement. TCRdb applied fastp at Q25 and MiXCR to the public reads, then kept only in-frame beta chains. Every distinct CDR3 protein forms one entry, paired with its most common genes and DNA. The V and J calls, along with clone size, are taken from TCRdb and not from the paper's own processing. This sample gives 650,000 to 800,000 distinct CDR3 sequences in total; roughly 19% of them show up just once. The ten largest clones add up to around a fifth of the sample.

This sample was included in a study of CD8 T cells in ankylosing spondylitis (dated by TCRdb to 2017 to 2019). Broadly, across the study: To find TCR variants linked to disease, the study profiled T cell receptor beta repertoires in ankylosing spondylitis patients and healthy donors. The full study cohort was made up of approximately 27 ankylosing spondylitis patients and roughly 98 healthy donors. Samples of peripheral blood were taken, and for ankylosing spondylitis patients, synovial fluid was collected as well. Results and caveats for the whole study, not just this receptor: In peripheral blood, the disease-linked clones were found at relatively low frequencies and had a CD8+ phenotype. Some motif variants had previously been reported in the synovial fluid and blood of reactive arthritis patients, which suggests shared mechanisms of disease initiation. A TCR beta motif made up of eight highly homologous amino acid variants appeared to be characteristic of blood from ankylosing spondylitis patients. Significant enrichment of the disease-linked clones was reported in matched synovial fluid samples from ankylosing spondylitis patients.

This TCR was recovered from a male donor with ankylosing spondylitis. The sample comprised blood, either unsorted or a sorted T cell fraction (not recorded which).

In nucleotides, the sequence is TGTGCCAGCAGCCAAGGGACAGGGGGGTATCAGCCCCAGCATTTT. It translates as CASSQGTGGYQPQHF. The rearranged segments are TRBV3-1 and TRBJ1-5; 10 of the junction bases match TRBD1. The CDR3 starts with the cysteine, ends with the phenylalanine, and has 15 residues. This entry keeps only the CDR3 DNA: 45 bases, framed from base 1. V ends up 1 base short and J 5 bases short, with an unmatched junction base count of 2. CDR1 and CDR2 are read off the germline V gene (reference sequence) as LGHDT and YNNKEL.